This TCR beta chain was recorded in a study of technical replicates of blood from a few donors. Clones were read by immunoSEQ multiplex PCR, and TCRdb kept only the in-frame ones, dropping some. The sample has 75,000 to 90,000 clones, over 90% seen once. CDR3 length equals 15 residues. The germline V gene encodes CDR1 GTSNPN and CDR2 SVGIG (reference sequence). V was pared by 3 bases and J by 3 bases, with 15 bases between. This chain uses TRBV30 with TRBJ1-5; D gene uncertain. The sequence derives from a human donor in good health. The sample consisted of T cells isolated from PBMCs. The CDR3 loop is CAWSGRGLYNQPQHF. In nucleotides, the CDR3 is TGTGCCTGGAGCGGACGGGGTCTTTACAATCAGCCCCAGCATTTT.